One and the same sample provided the 25 T cell receptor beta chains below, sequenced in a study of shared clonotypes between healthy human individuals. Profiling relied on immunoSEQ multiplex PCR, and the TCRdb table lists in-frame clones only, not all of them. The sample contains approximately 2,000,000 clones, roughly 90% of which appear only once. The sample comprised naive CD4+ T cells from PBMCs. Subset defined: CD45RA+ positively selected. These TCRs come from a man younger than 35 in good health. Some clones in this sample may be carry-over from other donors' samples.

The gene calls are TRBV28 and TRBJ2-2; 12 bases align to TRBD2. The V gene's germline CDR1 is MDHEN and CDR2 SYDVKM. With V trimmed by 5 bases and J by 0 bases, 4 bases remained unmatched. This CDR3 comprises 17 residues. In DNA, the CDR3 is TGTGCCAGCAGTGGGTGGACTAGCGGGACGAACACCGGGGAGCTGTTTTTT. It specifies CASSGWTSGTNTGELFF.

V gene TRBV30 combines with J gene TRBJ2-7; 10 bases are shared with TRBD2. Germline V gives CDR1 GTSNPN, CDR2 SVGIG (reference sequence). CDR3 length: 16 amino acids. V gave up 0 bases and J gave up 6 bases; unmatched junction bases: 11. The CDR3 nucleotides read TGTGCCTGGAGTGTACTAGCGGGAATCGATGCGAGCGAGCAGTACTTC. Amino acids: CAWSVLAGIDASEQYF.

The V call is TRBV7-2, the J call TRBJ2-3; 8 bases are a match to TRBD2. V lost 1 base to trimming and J lost 4 bases; unmatched junction nucleotides: 7. CDR3 length: 16 amino acids. From germline, CDR1 is SGHTA and CDR2 FQGNSA. The CDR3 nucleotides read TGTGCCAGCAGCTTAGGACTGAGCGGGAGCTCAGATACGCAGTATTTT. It translates to CASSLGLSGSSDTQYF.

The genes are TRBV25-1 and TRBJ2-1, with D possibly matching TRBD2 (7 bases). V was clipped by 1 base and J by 8 bases, with 18 bases between them. This CDR3 has 16 residues. Germline lookup yields CDR1 MGHDK and CDR2 SYGVNS. CDR3 loop: CASSEFRGGSFDEQFF. Here the CDR3 DNA reads TGTGCCAGCAGTGAATTCAGGGGCGGGAGTTTTGATGAGCAGTTCTTC.

DNA for the CDR3: TGTGCCAGTAGAGCCTTTCGGACAGGGGGAAACATTCAGTACTTC. Translation: CASRAFRTGGNIQYF. This sequence joins TRBV19 and TRBJ2-4, with 10 bases aligning to TRBD1. This CDR3 comprises 15 residues. From germline, CDR1 is LNHDA and CDR2 SQIVND (reference sequence). Losses at the gene ends were 6 bases for V and 6 bases for J; bases not matched to a gene: 8.

This clone was picked up one time. V gene TRBV6-5 combines with J gene TRBJ1-1; tentatively, D is TRBD1 (5 bases). Trimming stripped 2 bases from V and 0 bases from J, with 10 bases between. The CDR3 is 15 amino acids. Germline lookup yields CDR1 MNHEY and CDR2 SVGAGI. Written as DNA, the CDR3 is TGTGCCAGCAGTTACACGTGGACACTGAACACTGAAGCTTTCTTT. Protein: CASSYTWTLNTEAFF.

V usage is TRBV13 and J usage is TRBJ1-2; D remains ambiguous. V was trimmed by 4 bases and J by 8 bases, leaving 14 bases between them. CDR1 and CDR2 from the germline V gene are PRHDT and FYEKMQ (reference sequence). The CDR3 totals 13 residues. The CDR3 region is CASSSQTLAGYTF. In DNA form, the CDR3 reads TGTGCCAGCAGCTCACAAACCCTTGCGGGCTACACCTTC.

The genes are TRBV7-3 and TRBJ2-3, with a weak D call TRBD1 (5 bases). V lost 5 bases to trimming and J lost 6 bases, with 12 bases between them. CDR1 and CDR2 (germline): SGHTA, FQGTGA. This CDR3 has 13 residues. This CDR3 reads CASSRGGGDTQYF. CDR3 DNA: TGTGCCAGCAGCAGGGGTGGTGGGGATACGCAGTATTTT. Full variable domain (missing parts from reference TRBV7-3 and TRBJ2-3): GAGVSQTPSNKVTEKGKYVELRCDPISGHTALYWYRQSLGQGPEFLIYFQGTGAADDSGLPNDRFFAVRPEGSVSTLKIQRTERGDSAVYLCASSRGGGDTQYFGPGTRLTVL.

V and J are TRBV5-1 and TRBJ1-1; tentatively, D is TRBD1 (5 bases). CDR1 and CDR2 from the germline V gene are SGHRS and YFSETQ. The CDR3 loop spans 15 amino acids. V gave up 8 bases and J gave up 5 bases, with 22 bases separating them. This chain's CDR3 is CASMTVAGIRTEAFF. CDR3 nucleotide sequence: TGCGCCAGTATGACGGTGGCAGGGATAAGGACTGAAGCTTTCTTT.

The chain is built from TRBV10-3 and TRBJ2-2, with D possibly called TRBD1 or TRBD2 (5 bases each). The germline CDR1 and CDR2 sequences are ENHRY and SYGVKD. The V end lost 0 bases, the J end lost 9 bases, and 11 bases lay between the germline ends. This CDR3 contains 14 residues. This CDR3 reads CAISESTRDRELFF. The CDR3 bases are TGTGCCATCAGTGAGTCGACGAGGGACCGGGAGCTGTTTTTT.

This chain uses TRBV29-1 with TRBJ2-2, with unresolved D. Germline CDR1 SQVTM, CDR2 ANQGSEA. The CDR3 is 14 residues long. Deletions cut 4 bases from V and 5 bases from J, with 14 bases between. In DNA form, the CDR3 reads TGCAGCGTTGCAGGCGCCCTGAGGACCGGGGAGCTGTTTTTT. It specifies CSVAGALRTGELFF.

This chain links TRBV7-2 with TRBJ2-7; D may be TRBD1 or TRBD2 (5 bases each). V shed 1 base and J shed 4 bases, with 14 bases lying between them. The CDR3 contains 15 residues. Germline V gene data show CDR1 as SGHTA and CDR2 as FQGNSA. CDR3 nucleotides: TGTGCCAGCAGCTTAGGAGGGGTGGTGCGGTACGAGCAGTACTTC. Encoded protein: CASSLGGVVRYEQYF.

This chain links TRBV2 with TRBJ2-3; D unresolved. The V and J ends lost 4 bases and 4 bases respectively, with 12 bases between them. CDR3 length: 14 residues. The V gene's germline CDR1 is SNHLY and CDR2 FYNNEI. Here the CDR3 DNA reads TGTGCCAGCAGTGGGGCCACTTCGGCAGATACGCAGTATTTT. It is translated as CASSGATSADTQYF.

The V call is TRBV6-6, the J call TRBJ2-7; tentative D call: TRBD1 (6 bases). Germline values: CDR1 MNHNY, CDR2 SVGAGI (reference sequence). Trimming removed 8 bases at V and 2 bases at J, with 13 bases between. The CDR3 has 13 amino acids. Here the CDR3 reads CASCGQPPYEQYF. As DNA, the CDR3 is TGTGCCAGCTGCGGACAGCCGCCCTACGAGCAGTACTTC.

The V and J genes are TRBV30 and TRBJ2-5; a possible D gene is TRBD2 (7 bases). From germline, CDR1 is GTSNPN and CDR2 SVGIG (reference sequence). With 5 bases removed from V and 4 bases from J, the gap between germline ends came to 17 bases. The CDR3 covers 14 residues. CDR3 loop: CAWARTGRGETQYF. The CDR3 DNA reads as TGTGCCTGGGCGAGAACAGGGAGGGGAGAGACCCAGTACTTC.

The V and J genes are TRBV9 and TRBJ2-1, with TRBD2 identical over 10 bases. This CDR3 region has 17 residues. V gave up 0 bases and J gave up 3 bases; unmatched junction bases: 6. The V gene's germline CDR1 is SGDLS and CDR2 YYNGEE. CDR3 DNA: TGTGCCAGCAGCGTAGGGGTAGCGGGAGGTCGCTACAATGAGCAGTTCTTC. This translates into CASSVGVAGGRYNEQFF.

With respect to this clone: This specimen includes other DNA sequences encoding the same CDR3. J is TRBJ1-5 and V is TRBV7-9; D might be TRBD1 (5 bases). The CDR3 loop spans 16 amino acids. With 1 base removed from V and 3 bases from J, the gap between germline ends came to 13 bases. The germline V gene encodes CDR1 SEHNR and CDR2 FQNEAQ (reference sequence). CDR3 in amino acids: CASSLGAGGDNQPQHF. CDR3 nucleotide sequence: TGTGCCAGCAGCTTAGGTGCTGGGGGAGACAATCAGCCCCAGCATTTT.

The gene calls are TRBV30 and TRBJ1-1; D is perhaps TRBD1 (6 bases). Germline CDR1 GTSNPN, CDR2 SVGIG (reference sequence). V was shortened by 0 bases and J by 11 bases, with 16 bases between the two germline ends. This CDR3 region has 13 residues. CDR3 in amino acids: CAWSVLSIRGAFF. The CDR3 nucleotides read TGTGCCTGGAGTGTACTAAGTATCAGGGGTGCTTTCTTT.

The rearrangement joins TRBV7-3 to TRBJ2-3; tentatively, D is TRBD1 (5 bases). The length of the CDR3 is 15 residues. The germline gives CDR1 SGHTA, CDR2 FQGTGA. The germline V and J ends were trimmed by 7 bases and 6 bases, with 20 bases remaining between them. The CDR3 region is CASTNLGRVGDTQYF. CDR3 sequence (DNA): TGTGCCAGCACCAACCTAGGCAGGGTCGGTGATACGCAGTATTTT. Variable domain in full (rest from reference TRBV7-3 and TRBJ2-3): GAGVSQTPSNKVTEKGKYVELRCDPISGHTALYWYRQSLGQGPEFLIYFQGTGAADDSGLPNDRFFAVRPEGSVSTLKIQRTERGDSAVYLCASTNLGRVGDTQYFGPGTRLTVL.

The rearrangement joins TRBV5-4 to TRBJ2-7, with a tentative D call TRBD1 (5 bases). The CDR3 runs to 14 residues. The ends were cut back, 3 bases at V and 3 bases at J, with 13 bases in the middle. Germline values: CDR1 SGHNT, CDR2 YYREEE (reference sequence). The CDR3 protein is CASSSRQSDYEQYF. The DNA for the CDR3 is TGTGCCAGCAGCTCCCGACAGTCCGACTACGAGCAGTACTTC.

This chain uses TRBV6-5 with TRBJ1-2; D perhaps matches TRBD1 (5 bases). This CDR3 contains 13 residues. Germline CDR1 MNHEY, CDR2 SVGAGI. The V end lost 6 bases, the J end lost 12 bases, and 20 bases lay between the germline ends. CDR3 nucleotides: TGTGCCAGCAGCCCGTATAGGGGCCAGGGACACACCTTC. It yields the protein CASSPYRGQGHTF.

This clone was seen a few times. The chain links TRBV6-5 to TRBJ2-2, with 13 bases lining up with TRBD2. The CDR3 length is 15 residues. Unmatched junction bases numbered 2, after V lost 5 bases and J lost 5 bases. The V gene's germline CDR1 is MNHEY and CDR2 SVGAGI. The CDR3 loop reads CASSRLAGGTGELFF. The CDR3 DNA reads TGTGCCAGCAGTCGACTAGCGGGAGGTACCGGGGAGCTGTTTTTT.

This sequence joins TRBV28 and TRBJ2-7; no firm D call. This CDR3 is 16 amino acids long. Germline assignment: CDR1 MDHEN and CDR2 SYDVKM. V was cut by 5 bases and J by 2 bases, with 19 bases left in between. The CDR3 protein is CASSPTPTSYTYEQYF. The CDR3 DNA reads as TGTGCCAGCAGTCCCACCCCCACTTCCTACACCTACGAGCAGTACTTC. The entire variable domain, with the rest obtained from reference TRBV28 and TRBJ2-7, is as follows: DVKVTQSSRYLVKRTGEKVFLECVQDMDHENMFWYRQDPGLGLRLIYFSYDVKMKEKGDIPEGYSVSREKKERFSLILESASTNQTSMYLCASSPTPTSYTYEQYFGPGTRLTVT.

The chain uses TRBV5-4 and TRBJ1-2; D perhaps matches TRBD1 (5 bases). Germline CDR1 reads SGHNT; CDR2 reads YYREEE (reference sequence). V gave up 3 bases and J gave up 0 bases, with 12 bases separating them. The CDR3 contains 15 residues. CDR3 bases: TGTGCCAGCAGCTCACCGGGGGATACTAACTATGGCTACACCTTC. It yields the protein CASSSPGDTNYGYTF.

The chain carries TRBV6-6 and TRBJ1-3, with D unresolved. Per germline, CDR1 MNHNY and CDR2 SVGAGI (reference sequence). The CDR3 sequence is 15 residues long. V lost 0 bases to trimming and J lost 3 bases, with 9 bases between them. The CDR3 sequence: CASSYSERDGNTIYF. The CDR3 region has the DNA TGTGCCAGCAGTTACTCGGAGAGGGATGGAAACACCATATATTTT.